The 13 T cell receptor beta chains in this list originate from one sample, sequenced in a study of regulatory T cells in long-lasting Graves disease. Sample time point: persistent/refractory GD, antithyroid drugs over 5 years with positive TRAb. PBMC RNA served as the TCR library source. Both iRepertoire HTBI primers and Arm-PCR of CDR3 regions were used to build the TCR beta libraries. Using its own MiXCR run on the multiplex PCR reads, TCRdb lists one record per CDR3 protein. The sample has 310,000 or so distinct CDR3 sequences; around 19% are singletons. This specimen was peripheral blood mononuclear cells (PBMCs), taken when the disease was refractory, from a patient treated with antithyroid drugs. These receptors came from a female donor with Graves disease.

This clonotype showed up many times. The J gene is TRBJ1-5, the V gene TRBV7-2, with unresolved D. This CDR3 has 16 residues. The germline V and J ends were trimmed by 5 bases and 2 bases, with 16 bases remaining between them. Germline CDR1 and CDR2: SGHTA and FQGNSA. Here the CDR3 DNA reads TGTGCCAGCAGCCCACGAGAACTCCTAGGCAATCAGCCCCAGCATTTT. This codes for CASSPRELLGNQPQHF.

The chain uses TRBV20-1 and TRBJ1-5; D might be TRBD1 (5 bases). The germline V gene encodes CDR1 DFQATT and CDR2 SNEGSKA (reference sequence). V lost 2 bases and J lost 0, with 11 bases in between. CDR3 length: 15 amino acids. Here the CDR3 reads CSARFGGASNQPQHF. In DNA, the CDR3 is TGCAGTGCTAGATTTGGAGGGGCTAGCAATCAGCCCCAGCATTTT.

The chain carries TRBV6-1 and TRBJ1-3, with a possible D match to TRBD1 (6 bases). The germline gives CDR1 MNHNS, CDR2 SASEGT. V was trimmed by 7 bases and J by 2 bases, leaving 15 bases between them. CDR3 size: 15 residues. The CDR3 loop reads CASTLSGQPGNTIYF. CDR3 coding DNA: TGTGCCAGCACCCTGTCTGGACAGCCTGGAAACACCATATATTTT.

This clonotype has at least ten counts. DNA for the CDR3: TGTGCCTGGAGGGGACAGGGAAGGGAAAAACTGTTTTTT. It encodes CAWRGQGREKLFF. The rearrangement joins TRBV30 to TRBJ1-4; TRBD1 matches 9 bases. This CDR3 spans 13 amino acids. Unmatched junction bases numbered 4, after V lost 3 bases and J lost 8 bases. The germline CDR1 and CDR2 sequences are GTSNPN and SVGIG (reference sequence).

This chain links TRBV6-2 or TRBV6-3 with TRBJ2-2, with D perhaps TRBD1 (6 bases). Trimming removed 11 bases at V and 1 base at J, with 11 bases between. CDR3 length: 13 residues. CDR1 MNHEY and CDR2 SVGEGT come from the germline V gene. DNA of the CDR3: TGTGCCGCCCAGGACAGGAACACCGGGGAGCTGTTTTTT. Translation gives CAAQDRNTGELFF.

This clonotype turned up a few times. The CDR3 DNA is TGTGCCAGCCAACGCTGGACCGCTAAGTCACCCCTCCACTTT. Translated: CASQRWTAKSPLHF. The rearrangement uses TRBV28 and TRBJ1-6; D is ambiguous. This CDR3 is built from 14 residues. V gave up 8 bases and J gave up 10 bases, with 18 bases separating them. Germline V gene data show CDR1 as MDHEN and CDR2 as SYDVKM.

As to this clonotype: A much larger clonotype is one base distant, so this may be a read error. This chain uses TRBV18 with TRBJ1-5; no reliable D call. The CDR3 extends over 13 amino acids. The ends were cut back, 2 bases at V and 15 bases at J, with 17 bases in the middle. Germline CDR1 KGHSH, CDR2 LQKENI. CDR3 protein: CASSPDENSPRHF. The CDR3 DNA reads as TGTGCCAGCTCACCAGATGAGAACAGTCCTCGGCATTTT.

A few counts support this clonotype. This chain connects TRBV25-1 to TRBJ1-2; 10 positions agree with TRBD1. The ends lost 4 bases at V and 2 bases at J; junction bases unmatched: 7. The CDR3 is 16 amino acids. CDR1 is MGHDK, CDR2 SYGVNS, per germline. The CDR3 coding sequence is TGTGCCAGCAGTGCCTCGGACAGGGGGATCAACTATGGCTACACCTTC. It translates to CASSASDRGINYGYTF.

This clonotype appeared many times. In nucleotides, the CDR3 is TGCGCCAGCAGCTTGGACGGTGGCGGGGGTTCACCCCTCCACTTT. Translating gives CASSLDGGGGSPLHF. The genes are TRBV5-1 and TRBJ1-6; D might be TRBD1 (5 bases). V was shortened by 0 bases and J by 9 bases, with 13 bases between the two germline ends. Per germline, CDR1 SGHRS and CDR2 YFSETQ. CDR3 length equals 15 residues.

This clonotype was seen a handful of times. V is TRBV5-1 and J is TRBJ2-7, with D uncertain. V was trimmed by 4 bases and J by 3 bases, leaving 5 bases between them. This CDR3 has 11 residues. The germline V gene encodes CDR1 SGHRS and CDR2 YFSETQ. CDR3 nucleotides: TGCGCCAGCAGCGGAGACTACGAGCAGTACTTC. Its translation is CASSGDYEQYF.

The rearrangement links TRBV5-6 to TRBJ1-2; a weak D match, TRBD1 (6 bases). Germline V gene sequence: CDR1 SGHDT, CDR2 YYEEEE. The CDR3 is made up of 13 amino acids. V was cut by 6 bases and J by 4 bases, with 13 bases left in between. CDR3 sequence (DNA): TGTGCCAGCACCCGGGACACATCCTATGGCTACACCTTC. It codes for CASTRDTSYGYTF.

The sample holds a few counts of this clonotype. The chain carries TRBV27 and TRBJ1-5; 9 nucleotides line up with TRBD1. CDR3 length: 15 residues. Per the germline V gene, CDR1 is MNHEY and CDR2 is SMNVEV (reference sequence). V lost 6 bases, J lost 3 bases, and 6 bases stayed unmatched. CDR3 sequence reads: CASRTGTGTNQPQHF. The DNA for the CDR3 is TGTGCCAGCAGGACCGGGACAGGGACCAATCAGCCCCAGCATTTT.

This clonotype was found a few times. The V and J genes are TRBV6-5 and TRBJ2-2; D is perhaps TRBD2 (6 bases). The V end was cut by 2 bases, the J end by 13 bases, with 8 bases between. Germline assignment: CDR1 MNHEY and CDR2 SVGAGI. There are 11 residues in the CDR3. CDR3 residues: CASSYGGWLFF. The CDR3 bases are TGTGCCAGCAGTTACGGGGGGTGGCTGTTTTTT.